This TCR beta chain originates from a study of yellow fever vaccine responses in identical twins. Study-wide findings and caveats: Twins' vaccine T cell responses were reported to seem partly convergent and partly personalized.

To note about this clonotype: Its specificity is unknown.

In TCRdb, the RT-PCR reads were re-called with MiXCR into one record per CDR3 protein. The data show about 13,000 distinct CDR3 sequences, roughly 86% seen once. The CDR3 is 13 amino acids. CDR1 and CDR2 from the germline V gene are MDHEN and SYDVKM. V dropped 6 bases and J dropped 4 bases, with 11 bases sitting between them. The sequencing used T cells from blood (PBMCs), unsorted or a sorted subset (not recorded which), collected before or after yellow fever vaccination (not recorded which). This chain connects TRBV28 to TRBJ2-3; D not certain. This TCR came from a woman aged 18-35 years who received the yellow fever vaccine. The CDR3 DNA reads TGTGCCAGCAGACCGGGCCACGCAGATACGCAGTATTTT. Its protein is CASRPGHADTQYF.